These T cell receptor beta chains were read from a single sample in a study of cytomegalovirus exposure and HLA in healthy donors. Assay: immunoSEQ multiplex PCR; the TCRdb copy retains only in-frame clones and omits some. In the table there are 150,000 to 200,000 clones, about 70% of which are singletons. The sequenced material came from PBMCs. Every receptor here comes from a woman aged 40 to 50 in good health and CMV-seropositive. The CDR3 runs from the conserved cysteine through the conserved F or W. Each record gives: clone size, J gene, D gene, V gene, CDR3 DNA, CDR3 protein. A D gene is named only where the DNA matches it firmly. Some rows mark clone size as missing; the rest say once, few, many or name a class of expanded clone.

. TRBJ2-7 . TRBV5-6 TGTGCCAGCAGCCCGGGAAGGTCCTACGAGCAGTACTTC CASSPGRSYEQYF
. TRBJ1-3 . TRBV9 TGTGCCAGCAGCGCAACAGGTTTCTCTGGAAACACCATATATTTT CASSATGFSGNTIYF
. TRBJ1-3 . TRBV10-3 TGTGCCATCAGTAACCGGACAGTGGACACCATATATTTT CAISNRTVDTIYF
. TRBJ2-7 TRBD1 TRBV5-4 TGTGCCAGCAGTTATCGGACAGGGGCGGGCGAGCAGTACTTC CASSYRTGAGEQYF
few TRBJ1-2 . TRBV25-1 TGTGCCAGCAGTGTCCTTGGCTTCGATGGCTACACCTTC CASSVLGFDGYTF
. TRBJ1-5 . TRBV4-3 TGCGCCAGCAGCCAGTCGGGACAAGACTCCCAGCCCCAGAATTTT CASSQSGQDSQPQNF
once TRBJ2-7 TRBD2 TRBV15 TGTGCCACCAGCAGAGGTACTGGGGCGGGGGGGGAGCAGTACTTC CATSRGTGAGGEQYF
. TRBJ2-7 TRBD2 TRBV7-9 TGTGCCAGCAGCTTAGCGTCAAGTGTGGGACTAGCGGACGAGCAGTACTTC CASSLASSVGLADEQYF
. TRBJ2-1 TRBD1 TRBV7-2 TGTGCCAGCAGCTTACGACAGGGGGGAGGTGAGCAGTTCTTC CASSLRQGGGEQFF
. TRBJ1-1 . TRBV7-8 TGTGCCAGCAGCTTATTGACAGGTCTGAACACTGAAGCTTTCTTT CASSLLTGLNTEAFF
few TRBJ1-1 . TRBV7-3 TGTGCCAGCAGCTTAAATACAAACACTGAAGCTTTCTTT CASSLNTNTEAFF
. TRBJ2-3 . TRBV6-6 TGTGCCAGCAGGCGCCGACTAGGGGTCACAGATACGCAGTATTTT CASRRRLGVTDTQYF
few TRBJ1-1 . TRBV7-6 TGTGCCAGCAGCCGAGATATGGACAGGAACACTGAAGCTTTCTTT CASSRDMDRNTEAFF
. TRBJ2-2 . TRBV28 TGTGCCAGCAGTTTTTCCCCTAGCGCGAACACCGGGGAGCTGTTTTTT CASSFSPSANTGELFF
. TRBJ2-5 TRBD1 TRBV7-9 TGTGCCAGCAGCCCAACGACAGGGGAGTGGGAGACCCAGTACTTC CASSPTTGEWETQYF
. TRBJ2-7 . TRBV28 TGTGCCAGCAGTTTATCAGATACTACCTACGAGCAGTACTTC CASSLSDTTYEQYF
. TRBJ1-2 TRBD1 TRBV5-4 TGTGCCAGCAGCTTTTATGGGACAGGGAGCTACACCTTC CASSFYGTGSYTF
. TRBJ2-2 TRBD1 TRBV19 TGTGCCAGTAGTACGTACACAGGGGAGCCCGGGGAGCTGTTTTTT CASSTYTGEPGELFF
few TRBJ2-7 TRBD2 TRBV5-4 TGTGCCAGCAGCCCGGGACTAGCTGAGACCTACGAGCAGTACTTC CASSPGLAETYEQYF
. TRBJ1-4 . TRBV28 TGTGCCAGCAGTGTAACACATGAAAAACTGTTTTTT CASSVTHEKLFF
. TRBJ2-5 . TRBV6-1 TGTGCCAGCAGTGATGTGAAGGTCGGGGAGACCCAGTACTTC CASSDVKVGETQYF
few TRBJ1-2 TRBD1 TRBV5-1 TGCGCCAGCAACTCCCAGGGGGCGGACTATGGCTACACCTTC CASNSQGADYGYTF
. TRBJ1-2 TRBD1 TRBV5-6 TGTGCCAGCAGCGCGGGACAGGGGATCTATGGCTACACCTTC CASSAGQGIYGYTF
few TRBJ2-1 . TRBV7-3 TGTGCCAGCAGCCGACCGCCCAGGAACGATGAGCAGTTCTTC CASSRPPRNDEQFF
. TRBJ2-7 . TRBV27 TGTGCCAGCAGTTTCGGGTCCACCTACGAGCAGTACTTC CASSFGSTYEQYF
. TRBJ1-1 . TRBV7-2 TGTGCCAGCAGCTCGGACAGAAGAGGTGAAGCTTTCTTT CASSSDRRGEAFF
. TRBJ2-3 . TRBV29-1 TGCAGCGTGGCCCGGCTAGATGGAGATACGCAGTATTTT CSVARLDGDTQYF
. TRBJ2-7 TRBD2 TRBV19 TGTGCCAGTAGTAACGGACTAGCGGGAGTCCTCGAGCAGTACTTC CASSNGLAGVLEQYF
. TRBJ2-3 . TRBV10-3 TGTGCCATCAGTGGTCTTAGCGGCCCCACAGATACGCAGTATTTT CAISGLSGPTDTQYF
. TRBJ1-6 TRBD1 TRBV5-6 TGTGCCAGCAGCCTGACAGGGCATCATTCACCCCTCCACTTT CASSLTGHHSPLHF
. TRBJ2-2 . TRBV6-5 TGTGCCAGCAGTGGACACCAGTCGAACACCGGGGAGCTGTTTTTT CASSGHQSNTGELFF